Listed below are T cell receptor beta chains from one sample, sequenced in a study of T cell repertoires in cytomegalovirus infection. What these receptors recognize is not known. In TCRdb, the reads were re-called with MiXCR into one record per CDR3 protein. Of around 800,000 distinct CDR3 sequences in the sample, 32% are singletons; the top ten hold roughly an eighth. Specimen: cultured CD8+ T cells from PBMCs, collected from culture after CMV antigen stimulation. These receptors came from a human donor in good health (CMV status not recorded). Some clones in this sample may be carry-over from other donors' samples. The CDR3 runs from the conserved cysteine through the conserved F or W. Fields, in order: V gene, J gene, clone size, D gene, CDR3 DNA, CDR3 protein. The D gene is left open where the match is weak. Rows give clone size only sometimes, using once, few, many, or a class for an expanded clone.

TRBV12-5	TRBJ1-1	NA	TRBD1	TGTGCTAGTGGAGACGGACAGGGTATTGAAGCTTTCTTT	CASGDGQGIEAFF
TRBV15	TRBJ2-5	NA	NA	TGTGCCACCAGCAGTGGGGGGGCAAACCAAGAGACCCAGTACTTC	CATSSGGANQETQYF
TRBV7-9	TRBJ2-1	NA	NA	TGTGCCAGCAGCTTAGTGACGGGAGCCTACAATGAGCAGTTCTTC	CASSLVTGAYNEQFF
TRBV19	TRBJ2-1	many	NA	TGTGCCAGTAGCCAGACCGGGCGGGATGATTACAATGAGCAGTTCTTC	CASSQTGRDDYNEQFF
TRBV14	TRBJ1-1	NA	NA	TGTGTCAGCAGCCAACGACAGGAGTGGAACACTGAAGCTTTCTTT	CVSSQRQEWNTEAFF
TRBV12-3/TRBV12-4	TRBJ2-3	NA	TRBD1	TGTGCCAGCAGTAACCCCGACAGGGTGGATACGCAGTATTTT	CASSNPDRVDTQYF
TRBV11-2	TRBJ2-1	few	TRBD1	TGTGCCAGCAGCGACCCGGACAGGGGGATCTACAATGAGCAGTTCTTC	CASSDPDRGIYNEQFF
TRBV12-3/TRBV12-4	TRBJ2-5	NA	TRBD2	TGTGCCAGCAGTTTTAGTCCTAGCGGGGGGAACCAAGAGACCCAGTACTTC	CASSFSPSGGNQETQYF
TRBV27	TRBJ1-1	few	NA	TGTGCCAGCAGTGAGGCAGGGGTGAACACTGAAGCTTTCTTT	CASSEAGVNTEAFF
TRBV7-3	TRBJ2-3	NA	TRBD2	TGTGCCAGCAGCTTAAACCCGGGGGGGTATGATACGCAGTATTTT	CASSLNPGGYDTQYF
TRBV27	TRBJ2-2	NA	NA	TGTGCCAGCACTACATCGACCGGGGAGCTGTTTTTT	CASTTSTGELFF
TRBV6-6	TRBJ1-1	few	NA	TGTGCCAGCAGTTACAGGGAGGGGTACACTGAAGCTTTCTTT	CASSYREGYTEAFF
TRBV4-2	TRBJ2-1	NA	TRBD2	TGTGCCAGCAGCCAAGGCGACCGGACTAGCAGTGGCAATGAGCAGTTCTTC	CASSQGDRTSSGNEQFF
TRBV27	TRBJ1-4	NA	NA	TGTGCCAGCAGCCATGGGGTCCCGGGATATAATGAAAAACTGTTTTTT	CASSHGVPGYNEKLFF
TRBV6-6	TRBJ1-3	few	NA	TGTGCCAGCAGTTACCCTGACAGGCGCTCTGGAAACACCATATATTTT	CASSYPDRRSGNTIYF
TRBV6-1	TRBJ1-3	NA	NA	TGTGCCAGCCCTCCTCTGGGGGTACCTCAGTATGGAAACACCATATATTTT	CASPPLGVPQYGNTIYF
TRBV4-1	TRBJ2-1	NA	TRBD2	TGCGCCAGCAGCCAGTCCCAAGCGGGGCCGCGTTACAATGAGCAGTTCTTC	CASSQSQAGPRYNEQFF
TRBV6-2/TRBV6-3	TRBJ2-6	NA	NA	TGTGCCGGAGGCAGGTCGGCTGGGGCCAACGTCCTGACTTTC	CAGGRSAGANVLTF
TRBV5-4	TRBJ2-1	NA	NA	TGTGCCAGCAGCTTCGAGGCTAGTTGGGAGAATGAGCAGTTCTTC	CASSFEASWENEQFF
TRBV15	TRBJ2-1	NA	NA	TGTGCCACCAGCAGAGATCGGGGGCAGTACAATGAGCAGTTCTTC	CATSRDRGQYNEQFF
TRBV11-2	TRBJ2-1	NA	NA	TGTGCCAGCCACGCGGGGCTGAATGAGCAGTTCTTC	CASHAGLNEQFF
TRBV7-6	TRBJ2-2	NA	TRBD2	TGTGCCAGCAGCCGTAGCGGGGGGCGCACCGGGGAGCTGTTTTTT	CASSRSGGRTGELFF
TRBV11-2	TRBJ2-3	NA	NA	TGTGCCAGCAGCCCCTCAAGGGCCCCCACAGATACGCAGTATTTT	CASSPSRAPTDTQYF
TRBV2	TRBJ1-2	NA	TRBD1	TGTGCCAGCAGTCGACAGGGGCGAGCTAACTATGGCTACACCTTC	CASSRQGRANYGYTF
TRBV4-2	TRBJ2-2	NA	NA	TGTGCCAGCAGCCCTTTGGTGAACACCGGGGAGCTGTTTTTT	CASSPLVNTGELFF
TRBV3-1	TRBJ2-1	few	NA	TGTGCCAGCAGTTGGACGAGTTTCTCCTACAATGAGCAGTTCTTC	CASSWTSFSYNEQFF
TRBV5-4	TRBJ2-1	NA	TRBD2	TGTGCCAGCAGCTCCGGGACTAGCGGGGGATTCTCCTACAATGAGCAGTTCTTC	CASSSGTSGGFSYNEQFF
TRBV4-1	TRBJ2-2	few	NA	TGCGCCAGCAGGAAAGGGGAGGCGAACACCGGGGAGCTGTTTTTT	CASRKGEANTGELFF
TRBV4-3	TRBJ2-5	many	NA	TGCGCCAGCAGCCAACGGCAGGGGATTCAAGAGACCCAGTACTTC	CASSQRQGIQETQYF
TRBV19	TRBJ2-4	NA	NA	TGTGCCAGTAGTATGAGTGCGACCTTAGCCAAAAACATTCAGTACTTC	CASSMSATLAKNIQYF
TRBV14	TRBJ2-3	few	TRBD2	TGTGCCAGCAGCCCTACGCGGACTAGCGGGGGAATTGATACGCAGTATTTT	CASSPTRTSGGIDTQYF
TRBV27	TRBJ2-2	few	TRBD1	TGTGCCAGCACCATAGGACAGGGAGGTACCGGGGAGCTGTTTTTT	CASTIGQGGTGELFF
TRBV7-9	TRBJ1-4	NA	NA	TGTGCCAGCAGCCCGACAGGCCGGGAAAAACTGTTTTTT	CASSPTGREKLFF
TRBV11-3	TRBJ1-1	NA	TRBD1	TGTGCCAGCAGTTCCGGGACAGGGGGCTCTGAAGCTTTCTTT	CASSSGTGGSEAFF
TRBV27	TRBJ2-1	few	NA	TGTGCCAGCGGTGGGTGGGGTGAGCAGTTCTTC	CASGGWGEQFF
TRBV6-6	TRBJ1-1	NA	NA	TGTGCCAGCACACAACCGGGGTCTGCTGAAGCTTTCTTT	CASTQPGSAEAFF
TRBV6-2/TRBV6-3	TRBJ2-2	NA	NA	TGTGCCAGCAGTTACGAGGGAATCCGAGAGCTGTTTTTT	CASSYEGIRELFF
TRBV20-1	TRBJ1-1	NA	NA	TGCAGCGCCGGGGGAAGATTGAACACTGAAGCTTTCTTT	CSAGGRLNTEAFF
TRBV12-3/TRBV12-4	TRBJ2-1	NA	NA	TGTGCCAGCAGCGTCCAGGGGGGGACCTACAGTGAGCAGTTCTTC	CASSVQGGTYSEQFF
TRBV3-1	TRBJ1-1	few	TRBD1	TGTGCCAGCAGCCCGCCCGACAGGGGGCTGAACACTGAAGCTTTCTTT	CASSPPDRGLNTEAFF
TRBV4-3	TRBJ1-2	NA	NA	TGCGCCAGCAGCCAAGAACAGGCTAACTATGGCTACACCTTC	CASSQEQANYGYTF
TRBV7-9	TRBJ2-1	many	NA	TGTGCCAGCAGTGTTTCTCTTATCATCATGAGCTCCTACAATGAGCAGTTCTTC	CASSVSLIIMSSYNEQFF
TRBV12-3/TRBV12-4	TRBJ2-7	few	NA	TGTGCCAGCAGTTTAGGACCTGAGGGGAGATACCTCCCCTACGAGCAGTACTTC	CASSLGPEGRYLPYEQYF
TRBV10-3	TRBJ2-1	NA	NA	TGTGCCATCAGTGAATCCGAAAAGCCGTTCAATGAGCAGTTCTTC	CAISESEKPFNEQFF
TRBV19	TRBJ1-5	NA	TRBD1	TGTGCCGGTACTTTGTACGGGACAGGCGGCAATCAGCCCCAGCATTTT	CAGTLYGTGGNQPQHF
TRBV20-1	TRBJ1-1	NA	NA	TGCAGTGCTAGAGACGAGGACCGGAACACTGAAGCTTTCTTT	CSARDEDRNTEAFF
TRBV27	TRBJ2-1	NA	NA	TGTGCCAGCAGAACAGGGTATAGCTCCTACAATGAGCAGTTCTTC	CASRTGYSSYNEQFF
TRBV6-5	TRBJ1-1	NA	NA	TGTGCCAGCAGTTACTCTGCAGGGTCTGAAGCTTTCTTT	CASSYSAGSEAFF
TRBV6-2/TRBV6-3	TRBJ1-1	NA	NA	TGTGCCAGCAGTTACACGGGGGCAAAGAACACTGAAGCTTTCTTT	CASSYTGAKNTEAFF
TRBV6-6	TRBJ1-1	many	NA	TGTGCCAGCAGTTACTCGGAAGGGTCTGAAGCTTTCTTT	CASSYSEGSEAFF
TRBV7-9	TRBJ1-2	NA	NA	TGTGCCAGCAAGCACACATCCAACTATGGCTACACCTTC	CASKHTSNYGYTF
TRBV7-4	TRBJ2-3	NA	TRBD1	TGTGCCAGCAGCTTCTTTAGGGACAGGTTGGCAGATACGCAGTATTTT	CASSFFRDRLADTQYF
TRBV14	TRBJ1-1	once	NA	TGTGCCAGCAGCCCCGGTGGGGGCCCTGAAGCTTTCTTT	CASSPGGGPEAFF
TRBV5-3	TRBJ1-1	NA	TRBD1	TGTGCCAGCAGTTCCGGGACAGGAAACATGAACACTGAAGCTTTCTTT	CASSSGTGNMNTEAFF
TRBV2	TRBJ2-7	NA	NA	TGTGCCACCACCCCAGGAGACTCCTACGAGCAGTACTTC	CATTPGDSYEQYF